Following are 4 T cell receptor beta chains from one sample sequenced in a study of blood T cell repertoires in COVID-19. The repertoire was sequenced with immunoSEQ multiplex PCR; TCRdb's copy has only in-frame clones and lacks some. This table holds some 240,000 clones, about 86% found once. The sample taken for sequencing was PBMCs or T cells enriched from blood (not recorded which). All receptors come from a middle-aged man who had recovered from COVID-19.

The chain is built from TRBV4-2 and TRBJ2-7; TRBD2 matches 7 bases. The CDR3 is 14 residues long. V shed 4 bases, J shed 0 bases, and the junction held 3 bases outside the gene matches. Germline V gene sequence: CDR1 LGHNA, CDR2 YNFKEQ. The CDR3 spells CASSRAGSSYEQYF. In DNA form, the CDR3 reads TGTGCCAGCAGCCGAGCGGGAAGCTCCTACGAGCAGTACTTC.

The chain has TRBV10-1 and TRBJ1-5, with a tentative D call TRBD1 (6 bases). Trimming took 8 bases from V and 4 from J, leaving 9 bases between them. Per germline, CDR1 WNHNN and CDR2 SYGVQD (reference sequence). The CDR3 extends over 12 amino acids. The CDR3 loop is CASEGQNQPQHF. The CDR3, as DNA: TGCGCCAGCGAAGGACAGAATCAGCCCCAGCATTTT.

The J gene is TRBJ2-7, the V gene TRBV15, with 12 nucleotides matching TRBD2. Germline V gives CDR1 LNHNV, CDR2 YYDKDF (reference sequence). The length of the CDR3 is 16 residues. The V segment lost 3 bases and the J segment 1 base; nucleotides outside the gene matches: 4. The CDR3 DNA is TGTGCCACCAGCAGCGCCACTAGCGGGAGGTCCTACGAGCAGTACTTC. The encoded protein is CATSSATSGRSYEQYF.

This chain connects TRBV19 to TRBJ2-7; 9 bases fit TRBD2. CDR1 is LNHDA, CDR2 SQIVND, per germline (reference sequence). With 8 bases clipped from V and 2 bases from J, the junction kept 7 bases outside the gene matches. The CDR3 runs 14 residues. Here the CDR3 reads CASSAGGGAYEQYF. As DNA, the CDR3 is TGTGCCAGTTCCGCGGGAGGGGGGGCCTACGAGCAGTACTTC. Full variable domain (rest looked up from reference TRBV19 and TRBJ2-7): DGGITQSPKYLFRKEGQNVTLSCEQNLNHDAMYWYRQDPGQGLRLIYYSQIVNDFQKGDIAEGYSVSREKKESFPLTVTSAQKNPTAFYLCASSAGGGAYEQYFGPGTRLTVT.